Shown below are 15 T cell receptor beta chains from a single sample sequenced in a study of blood T cells in healthy people across ages. A second PCR, run for about 7 to 11 cycles, used a sample-barcoded 5' primer plus a J-beta primer mix. TCRdb reprocessed the 5' RACE reads with MiXCR, giving one entry per CDR3 protein. This sample carries 700,000 to 900,000 distinct CDR3 sequences, 25% to 30% of them seen once, and the ten largest clones take approximately 2.9%. These data also featured in a second study, about T cells of mothers and their children.

Material: blood. Receptor source: a boy aged 5-17 years in good health.

The rearrangement uses TRBV9 and TRBJ1-1, with 7 nucleotides matching TRBD1. This CDR3 spans 16 amino acids. Per the germline V gene, CDR1 is SGDLS and CDR2 is YYNGEE. V shed 0 bases, J shed 2 bases, and the junction held 7 bases outside the gene matches. CDR3 in amino acids: CASSVESTGSNTEAFF. The CDR3 DNA reads TGTGCCAGCAGCGTAGAGTCGACAGGGAGCAACACTGAAGCTTTCTTT.

The CDR3 spells CASSLAPIGQYEQYF. DNA of the CDR3: TGTGCCAGCAGCTTAGCGCCTATCGGGCAATACGAGCAGTACTTC. The gene calls are TRBV7-2 and TRBJ2-7; D remains ambiguous. This CDR3 spans 15 amino acids. CDR1 is SGHTA and CDR2 is FQGNSA in the germline V gene. V was cut by 0 bases and J by 4 bases, with 13 bases left in between.

This chain joins TRBV6-6 and TRBJ2-3, with D unresolved. V lost 5 bases and J 6 bases, leaving 9 bases between the germline ends. This CDR3 contains 12 residues. Germline V CDR1 and CDR2: MNHNY, SVGAGI (reference sequence). CDR3 residues: CASSSDVDTQYF. Written as DNA, the CDR3 is TGTGCCAGCAGTAGCGACGTCGATACGCAGTATTTT.

J is TRBJ1-2 and V is TRBV12-3 or TRBV12-4, with 10 bases matching TRBD1. With 3 bases clipped from V and 7 bases from J, the junction kept 5 bases outside the gene matches. The CDR3 consists of 14 residues. The CDR3 DNA is TGTGCCAGCAGTTTTTGGACAGGGGGATCTGGCTACACCTTC. It specifies CASSFWTGGSGYTF.

This rearrangement joins TRBV12-3 or TRBV12-4 to TRBJ2-5, with D possibly matching TRBD2 (5 bases). The CDR3 contains 13 residues. Trimming cost V 10 bases and J 2 bases, with 14 bases left between them. The CDR3: CAIGGTEQETQYF. In DNA form, the CDR3 reads TGTGCCATTGGAGGTACAGAACAAGAGACCCAGTACTTC.

This sequence joins TRBV29-1 and TRBJ2-1; D may be TRBD1 (5 bases). Germline V gene lookup returns CDR1 SQVTM and CDR2 ANQGSEA. The germline V and J ends were trimmed by 5 bases and 0 bases, with 11 bases remaining between them. This CDR3 has 14 amino acids. The DNA of the CDR3 is TGCAGCGTTCCAGGGTTAAGCTCCTACAATGAGCAGTTCTTC. It encodes CSVPGLSSYNEQFF.

V gene TRBV6-6 combines with J gene TRBJ2-7; no firm D call. Per germline, CDR1 MNHNY and CDR2 SVGAGI (reference sequence). This CDR3 is built from 15 residues. The V end lost 0 bases, the J end lost 0 bases, and 9 bases lay between the germline ends. The CDR3 is CASSYSTETSYEQYF. DNA for the CDR3: TGTGCCAGCAGTTACTCGACGGAGACCTCCTACGAGCAGTACTTC.

The CDR3 here is CSARETGVNTEAFF. In DNA, the CDR3 is TGCAGTGCTAGAGAGACAGGGGTGAACACTGAAGCTTTCTTT. The chain is built from TRBV20-1 and TRBJ1-1; 8 bases fit TRBD1. Germline CDR1 is DFQATT and CDR2 is SNEGSKA (reference sequence). The V segment lost 0 bases and the J segment 0 bases; nucleotides outside the gene matches: 0. This CDR3 comprises 14 residues.

This clonotype was seen only a few times. The CDR3 protein is CSALSGGASYEQYF. CDR3 bases: TGCAGTGCTCTCAGCGGGGGGGCCTCCTACGAGCAGTACTTC. The V and J genes are TRBV20-1 and TRBJ2-7, with 10 bases aligning to TRBD2. V gave up 5 bases and J gave up 0 bases; unmatched junction bases: 4. The CDR3 loop spans 14 amino acids. Germline lookup yields CDR1 DFQATT and CDR2 SNEGSKA (reference sequence).

This clonotype was found a few times. The chain combines TRBV6-5 with TRBJ1-2; 9 nucleotides line up with TRBD1. Germline V gives CDR1 MNHEY, CDR2 SVGAGI. Germline trimming cut 7 bases from V and 1 base from J; bases unmatched to any gene: 10. The CDR3 extends over 16 amino acids. CDR3 residues: CASTRWTGDINYGYTF. CDR3 DNA sequence: TGTGCCAGCACCAGATGGACAGGGGATATTAACTATGGCTACACCTTC.

This rearrangement joins TRBV12-3 or TRBV12-4 to TRBJ2-7; D could derive from TRBD1 or TRBD2 (5 bases each). Trimming shortened V by 8 bases and J by 6 bases, and 8 bases separated the two germline ends. This CDR3 region has 10 residues. CDR3 region: CASGGVEQYF. The CDR3 nucleotides read TGTGCCAGCGGGGGAGTCGAGCAGTACTTC.

This clonotype was recorded a few times. The gene calls are TRBV7-2 and TRBJ2-5, with D perhaps TRBD2 (6 bases). CDR1 and CDR2 (germline): SGHTA, FQGNSA. Trimming shortened V by 5 bases and J by 11 bases, and 27 bases separated the two germline ends. This CDR3 contains 16 residues. As DNA, the CDR3 is TGTGCCAGCAGCCGCTCGGAAGCGGGCCAAGGAGGGGAGCAGTACTTC. Translation gives CASSRSEAGQGGEQYF.

The chain employs TRBV5-5 and TRBJ2-3; 11 bases align to TRBD2. The CDR3 is made up of 15 amino acids. J gave up 3 bases and V 2 bases, and 2 bases lay outside the gene matches. Germline V gene sequence: CDR1 SGHKS, CDR2 YYEKEE (reference sequence). The CDR3 protein is CASSFSGGATDTQYF. In DNA, the CDR3 is TGTGCCAGCAGCTTTAGCGGGGGGGCAACAGATACGCAGTATTTT.

There are a few counts of this clonotype. The chain recombines TRBV28 with TRBJ1-1; no firm D call. CDR1 and CDR2 (germline): MDHEN, SYDVKM. The CDR3 loop spans 11 amino acids. V was pared by 8 bases and J by 3 bases, with 7 bases between. CDR3 DNA sequence: TGTGCCAGCCTTAAGGACACTGAAGCTTTCTTT. Residues: CASLKDTEAFF.

V is TRBV7-9 and J is TRBJ2-7, with 8 nucleotides matching TRBD2. The V gene's germline CDR1 is SEHNR and CDR2 FQNEAQ (reference sequence). The CDR3 totals 13 residues. V lost 7 bases to trimming and J lost 1 base; unmatched junction nucleotides: 3. The CDR3 DNA follows: TGTGCCAGCATGCCTAGCGGGTCCTACGAGCAGTACTTC. Residues: CASMPSGSYEQYF.